Only a few counts were recorded for the clone carrying this TCR beta chain. Its matching antigen is unknown. This sample is drawn from a study of blood T cells in healthy people across ages. The study's findings and limits: Estimates based on one million T cells were treated as lower bounds.

Individuals who donated were healthy Caucasians from Russia aged roughly 6 to 90. Deletions cut 4 bases from V and 3 bases from J, with 6 bases between. The CDR3 runs 13 residues. The V gene's germline CDR1 is SGHTA and CDR2 FQGTGA. The second PCR ran about 6 to 11 cycles with a sample-barcoded 5' primer and J-beta primers. MiXCR, run by TCRdb on the 5' RACE reads, gives a single entry per CDR3 protein. This sample has 600,000 to 800,000 distinct CDR3 sequences; 40% to 65% occur once, and the top ten carry approximately 13%. This clonotype was obtained from an elderly woman in good health. This chain connects TRBV7-3 to TRBJ2-2; D not certain. Specimen: blood. The CDR3 coding sequence is TGTGCCAGCAGCTCTGCCTACACCGGGGAGCTGTTTTTT. Translation gives CASSSAYTGELFF.